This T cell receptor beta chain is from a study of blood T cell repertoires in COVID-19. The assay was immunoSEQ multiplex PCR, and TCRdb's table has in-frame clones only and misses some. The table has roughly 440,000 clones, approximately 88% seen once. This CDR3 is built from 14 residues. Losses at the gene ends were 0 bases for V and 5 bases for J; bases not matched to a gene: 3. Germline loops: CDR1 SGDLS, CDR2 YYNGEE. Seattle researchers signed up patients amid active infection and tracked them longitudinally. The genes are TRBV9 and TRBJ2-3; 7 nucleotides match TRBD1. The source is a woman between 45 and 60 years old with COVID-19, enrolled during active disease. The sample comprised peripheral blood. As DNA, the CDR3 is TGTGCCAGCAGCGTAGTAGCAGGGGGAGATACGCAGTATTTT. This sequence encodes CASSVVAGGDTQYF.